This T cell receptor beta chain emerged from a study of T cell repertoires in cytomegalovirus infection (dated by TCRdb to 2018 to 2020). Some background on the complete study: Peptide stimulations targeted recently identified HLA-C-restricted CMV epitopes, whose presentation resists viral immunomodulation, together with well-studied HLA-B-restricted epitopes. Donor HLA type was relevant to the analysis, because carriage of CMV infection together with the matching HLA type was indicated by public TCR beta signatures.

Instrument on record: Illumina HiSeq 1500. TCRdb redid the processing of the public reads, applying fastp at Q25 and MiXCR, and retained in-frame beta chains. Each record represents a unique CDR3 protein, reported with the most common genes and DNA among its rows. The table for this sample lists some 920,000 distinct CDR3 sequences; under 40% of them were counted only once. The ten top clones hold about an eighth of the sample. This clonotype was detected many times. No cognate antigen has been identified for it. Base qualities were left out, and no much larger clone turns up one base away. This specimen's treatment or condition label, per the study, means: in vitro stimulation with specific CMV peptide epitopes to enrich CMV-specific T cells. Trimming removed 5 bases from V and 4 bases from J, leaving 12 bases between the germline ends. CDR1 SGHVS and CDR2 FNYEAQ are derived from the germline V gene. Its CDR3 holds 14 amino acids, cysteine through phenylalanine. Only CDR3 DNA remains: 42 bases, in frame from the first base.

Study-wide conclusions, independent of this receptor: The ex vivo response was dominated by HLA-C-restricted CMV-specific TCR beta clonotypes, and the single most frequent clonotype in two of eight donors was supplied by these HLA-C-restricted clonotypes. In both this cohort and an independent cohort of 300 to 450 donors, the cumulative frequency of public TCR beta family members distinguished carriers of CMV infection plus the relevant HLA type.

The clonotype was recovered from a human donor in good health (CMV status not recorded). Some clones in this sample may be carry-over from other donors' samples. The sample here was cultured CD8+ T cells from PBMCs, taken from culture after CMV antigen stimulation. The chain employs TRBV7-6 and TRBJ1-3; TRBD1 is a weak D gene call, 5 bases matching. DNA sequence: TGTGCCAGCAGCCAAGTAGGGGAAGGAAACACCATATATTTT. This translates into CASSQVGEGNTIYF.